The present TCR beta chain was sequenced within a study of radiotherapy plus CTLA-4 blockade in lung cancer. Clones were sequenced by immunoSEQ multiplex PCR, and TCRdb holds only the in-frame ones, with some missing. The repertoire has some 18,000 clones, roughly 86% of them found once; the top ten carry around 22%. The germline V gene encodes CDR1 SGHRS and CDR2 YFSETQ. Trimming took off 5 bases at V and 5 bases at J, with 11 bases between the two ends. This CDR3 has 13 amino acids. This clone is a singleton in its sample. The clonotype comes from a human donor with non-small cell lung cancer whose response to radiotherapy plus ipilimumab could not be evaluated. The sample here was peripheral blood, taken from a patient treated with radiotherapy plus ipilimumab. This chain links TRBV5-1 with TRBJ2-1; D is possibly TRBD2 (5 bases). CDR3 loop: CASSLERNNEQFF. CDR3 bases: TGCGCCAGCAGTCTGGAGCGGAACAATGAGCAGTTCTTC.